This T cell receptor beta chain comes out of a study of T cells in Graves' hyperthyroidism and ophthalmopathy. In this sample, this clonotype turned up a few times. TCR beta CDR3 sequences were amplified from RNA transcripts. The study used the HTBI primer set for a first-round RT-PCR of the TCR CDR3. TCRdb reprocessed the multiplex PCR reads via MiXCR and lists one record per CDR3 protein. The sample has around 190,000 distinct CDR3 sequences; around a sixth are singletons. Germline V gene sequence: CDR1 SGHTA, CDR2 FQGNSA. This CDR3 spans 15 amino acids. Trimming removed 5 bases at V and 7 bases at J, with 15 bases between.

The source material was blood. The chain carries TRBV7-2 and TRBJ1-6; D uncertain. The source is a woman aged 45-65 years with Graves' hyperthyroidism. CDR3 nucleotide sequence: TGTGCCAGCAGCGTGGCGACGGGATTCAATTCACCCCTCCACTTT. This translates into CASSVATGFNSPLHF. Filled out from reference TRBV7-2 and TRBJ1-6, the complete variable domain reads GAGVSQSPSNKVTEKGKDVELRCDPISGHTALYWYRQSLGQGLEFLIYFQGNSAPDKSGLPSDRFSAERTGGSVSTLTIQRTQQEDSAVYLCASSVATGFNSPLHFGNGTRLTVT.